The TCR beta chain described here comes from a study of shared clonotypes between healthy human individuals. Looking at the study overall: Used for every donor were three CD4 naive, three CD4 memory, two CD8 naive and one CD8 memory plate. General study results and limits: Represented diversity, genetic and exposure-history alike, was limited by few donors. Naive CD4 clonotypes were shared across several donors at 5% to 6%.

Concerning this clone: Its target is not known.

As processed by the authors: For the immunoSEQ data, sequences were junction-only without quality scores, so filtering differed. Produced via immunoSEQ multiplex PCR; TCRdb's table is partial and in-frame only. For V, J and clone size, that table is used; D and trimming come from the DNA. The repertoire holds 1.4 million to 1.5 million clones, with about 96% as singletons. The sequenced material came from naive CD4+ T cells sorted from blood. Stated subset: CD45RA+ positively selected. The TCR sequence derives from a young man in good health.

For the CDR3, the DNA is TGTGCCAGCAGCTTAGGCCTCGGCGAGCAGTACTTC. As protein: CASSLGLGEQYF. The genes are TRBV13 and TRBJ2-7; D call uncertain. Germline loops: CDR1 PRHDT, CDR2 FYEKMQ (reference sequence). This CDR3 spans 12 amino acids. The V end lost 0 bases, the J end lost 6 bases, and 6 bases lay between the germline ends.